The 20 T cell receptor beta chains below were found in one sample sequenced in a study of blood T cells in healthy people across ages. Primed by a sample-barcoded 5' primer and a J-beta primer mix, a second PCR proceeded for 7 to 11 cycles. One entry per CDR3 protein results from TCRdb running MiXCR on the 5' RACE reads. Of about 730,000 distinct CDR3 sequences listed, roughly 43% were seen once; the top ten hold 20% to 25%. Sample: blood. These receptors all come from a woman aged 55-69 years in good health.

As concerns this clonotype: With a much larger clone just one base away, this may be a read error. This chain connects TRBV7-6 to TRBJ2-1, with a possible D match to TRBD1 (6 bases). CDR3 length equals 15 residues. The V gene's germline CDR1 is SGHVS and CDR2 FNYEAQ. The V end was cut by 1 base, the J end by 0 bases, with 7 bases between. The CDR3 loop reads CASSLEDSSYNEQFF. The CDR3 DNA reads as TGTGCCAGCAGCTTAGAGGACAGCTCCTACAATGAGCAGTTCTTC.

As to this clonotype: This clone may be a read error of a much larger clone one base away. The chain links TRBV6-2 or TRBV6-3 to TRBJ2-7; no clear D. The CDR3 is 14 residues long. Germline CDR1 and CDR2: MNHEY and SVGEGT. V was cut by 5 bases and J by 0 bases, with 11 bases left in between. The CDR3 DNA is TGTGCCAGCAGTGACGGGCGGACCTCCTACGAGCAGTACTTC. This sequence encodes CASSDGRTSYEQYF.

V gene TRBV5-1 combines with J gene TRBJ1-1; D remains ambiguous. The CDR3 has 15 amino acids. V gave up 4 bases and J gave up 1 base, with 14 bases separating them. Germline V gene lookup returns CDR1 SGHRS and CDR2 YFSETQ. The DNA of the CDR3 is TGCGCCAGCAGCCTTCCCCCGAGCCCGAACACTGAAGCTTTCTTT. Encoded protein: CASSLPPSPNTEAFF.

This clonotype appeared many times. The rearrangement uses TRBV29-1 and TRBJ2-5; no reliable D call. This CDR3 has 14 residues. Germline loops: CDR1 SQVTM, CDR2 ANQGSEA. Trimming removed 4 bases from V and 4 bases from J, with 16 bases in between. The CDR3 nucleotides read TGCAGCGTTGCCTCGTTGGGTATTGGAGAGACCCAGTACTTC. Its translation: CSVASLGIGETQYF.

The J gene is TRBJ1-2, the V gene TRBV29-1; 7 bases agree with TRBD1. This CDR3 has 15 residues. The germline gives CDR1 SQVTM, CDR2 ANQGSEA. Unmatched junction bases numbered 9, after V lost 1 base and J lost 4 bases. Here the CDR3 reads CSVEVRTGELYGYTF. The DNA of the CDR3 is TGCAGCGTTGAAGTACGGACAGGCGAACTCTATGGCTACACCTTC.

With respect to this clonotype: One end of the junction varies from germline; a read error may be responsible. The chain uses TRBV28 and TRBJ2-5; 7 positions match TRBD2. In germline, CDR1 is MDHEN, CDR2 SYDVKM. The CDR3 totals 15 residues. CDR3 sequence reads: CASSLGGEGGEAQYF. CDR3 nucleotides: TGTGCCAGCAGTTTAGGTGGGGAGGGAGGAGAGGCCCAGTACTTC.

This clonotype was observed a handful of times. V usage is TRBV12-3 or TRBV12-4 and J usage is TRBJ2-6, with D perhaps TRBD2 (5 bases). V was clipped by 5 bases and J by 4 bases, with 12 bases between them. There are 15 residues in the CDR3. The CDR3 DNA sequence: TGTGCCAGCAGTCCCTCGGGGTCAGGGGCCAACGTCCTGACTTTC. Its translation: CASSPSGSGANVLTF.

V usage is TRBV24-1 and J usage is TRBJ2-7, with no clear D. The CDR3 loop spans 14 amino acids. Trimming cost V 3 bases and J 5 bases, with 13 bases left between them. Germline values: CDR1 KGHDR, CDR2 SFDVKD. CDR3 nucleotide sequence: TGTGCCACCAGTGATGTGGGGTTTAAGGACGAGCAGTACTTC. Its translation is CATSDVGFKDEQYF.

This clonotype was observed a single time. V gene TRBV7-8 combines with J gene TRBJ2-3, with 11 bases aligning to TRBD2. Germline CDR1 and CDR2: SGHVS and FQNEAQ. CDR3 size: 16 residues. The V gene end was trimmed by 3 bases and the J gene end by 4 bases; junction bases not matched to a gene: 6. The CDR3 DNA follows: TGTGCCAGCAGCTTCTCCTCTAGCGGGGGGCCAGATACGCAGTATTTT. Translation gives CASSFSSSGGPDTQYF.

This sequence joins TRBV6-2 or TRBV6-3 and TRBJ2-1; 8 nucleotides align to TRBD1. The CDR3 extends over 17 amino acids. The trim removed 3 bases at V and 0 bases at J, leaving 7 bases unmatched. Germline V gene lookup returns CDR1 MNHEY and CDR2 SVGEGT. CDR3 sequence: CASSYVSGGSSYNEQFF. The CDR3 DNA is TGTGCCAGCAGTTATGTTTCAGGGGGCAGCTCCTACAATGAGCAGTTCTTC.

The V gene is TRBV6-2 or TRBV6-3, the J gene TRBJ1-1; D is undetermined. CDR1 and CDR2 (germline): MNHEY, SVGEGT. The CDR3 is 13 amino acids. V was pared by 1 base and J by 5 bases, with 8 bases between. The CDR3 bases are TGTGCCAGCAGTTACTTCTTGGGAACTGAAGCTTTCTTT. It codes for CASSYFLGTEAFF.

This clonotype is a singleton in its sample. V is TRBV28 and J is TRBJ1-3; weak D call: TRBD1 (6 bases). The CDR3 is 15 residues long. Germline CDR1 is MDHEN and CDR2 is SYDVKM. With 6 bases removed from V and 4 bases from J, the gap between germline ends came to 16 bases. CDR3 nucleotides: TGTGCCAGCAGCATTCATTCAGGGACAGGAAACACCATATATTTT. It translates to CASSIHSGTGNTIYF. Using reference TRBV28 and TRBJ1-3 for the parts outside the CDR3, the full variable domain is DVKVTQSSRYLVKRTGEKVFLECVQDMDHENMFWYRQDPGLGLRLIYFSYDVKMKEKGDIPEGYSVSREKKERFSLILESASTNQTSMYLCASSIHSGTGNTIYFGEGSWLTVV.

This CDR3 reads CSGTPQGVNQPQHF. The CDR3, as DNA: TGCAGTGGAACCCCGCAGGGGGTCAATCAGCCCCAGCATTTT. The V gene is TRBV20-1, the J gene TRBJ1-5; 7 bases align to TRBD1. In germline, CDR1 is DFQATT, CDR2 SNEGSKA (reference sequence). V shed 7 bases, J shed 3 bases, and the junction held 9 bases outside the gene matches. The CDR3 extends over 14 amino acids.

Points on this clonotype: A read error is possible here, since a much larger clone lies one base away. The chain combines TRBV7-2 with TRBJ2-5, with D perhaps TRBD1 or TRBD2 (5 bases each). The germline V and J ends were trimmed by 5 bases and 0 bases, with 13 bases remaining between them. The germline V gene encodes CDR1 SGHTA and CDR2 FQGNSA. The CDR3 loop spans 15 amino acids. Here the CDR3 reads CASSPGTANQETQYF. CDR3 nucleotides: TGTGCCAGCAGCCCCGGGACGGCTAACCAAGAGACCCAGTACTTC.

The chain carries TRBV29-1 and TRBJ1-1; D possibly corresponds to TRBD1 (6 bases). The germline V gene has CDR1 SQVTM and CDR2 ANQGSEA. This CDR3 is built from 12 residues. V lost 2 bases, J lost 7 bases, and 11 bases lay in between. CDR3 sequence: CSVELGTFEAFF. The CDR3 bases are TGCAGCGTTGAACTGGGGACATTTGAAGCTTTCTTT.

The chain couples TRBV29-1 to TRBJ2-3, with D possibly being TRBD1 (6 bases). CDR1 and CDR2 (germline): SQVTM, ANQGSEA. The CDR3 has 12 residues. V was shortened by 4 bases and J by 6 bases, with 11 bases between the two germline ends. CDR3 region: CSVADSKDTQYF. Written as DNA, the CDR3 is TGCAGCGTTGCGGACAGTAAGGATACGCAGTATTTT.

This chain connects TRBV18 to TRBJ2-2; possible D gene TRBD1, 5 bases. The CDR3 has 15 amino acids. V lost 8 bases, J lost 0 bases, and 13 bases lay in between. Germline V gives CDR1 KGHSH, CDR2 LQKENI. CDR3 amino acids: CASTEQETNTGELFF. In DNA, the CDR3 is TGTGCCAGCACGGAACAGGAGACGAACACCGGGGAGCTGTTTTTT.

This clonotype has a single count. The chain employs TRBV5-1 and TRBJ2-1; 10 positions agree with TRBD2. V trimming: 0 bases; J trimming: 8 bases; junction bases outside the gene matches: 8. This CDR3 has 16 amino acids. In germline, CDR1 is SGHRS, CDR2 YFSETQ. The CDR3 protein is CASSLEGLADNDEQFF. CDR3 coding DNA: TGCGCCAGCAGCTTGGAAGGACTAGCGGATAACGATGAGCAGTTCTTC.

This chain uses TRBV12-3 or TRBV12-4 with TRBJ2-3, with 7 bases identical to TRBD1. The CDR3 consists of 14 residues. J lost 2 bases, V lost 6 bases, and 5 bases had no gene match. The CDR3 loop reads CASRSGQYTDTQYF. In DNA, the CDR3 is TGTGCCAGCAGGTCGGGACAGTACACAGATACGCAGTATTTT.

This chain links TRBV15 with TRBJ2-6; maybe TRBD2 (5 bases). V was pared by 5 bases and J by 0 bases, with 11 bases between. The CDR3 is made up of 16 amino acids. CDR1 is LNHNV, CDR2 YYDKDF, per germline (reference sequence). DNA of the CDR3: TGTGCCACCAGCGGTTCGAGGGCCTCTGGGGCCAACGTCCTGACTTTC. Residues: CATSGSRASGANVLTF.